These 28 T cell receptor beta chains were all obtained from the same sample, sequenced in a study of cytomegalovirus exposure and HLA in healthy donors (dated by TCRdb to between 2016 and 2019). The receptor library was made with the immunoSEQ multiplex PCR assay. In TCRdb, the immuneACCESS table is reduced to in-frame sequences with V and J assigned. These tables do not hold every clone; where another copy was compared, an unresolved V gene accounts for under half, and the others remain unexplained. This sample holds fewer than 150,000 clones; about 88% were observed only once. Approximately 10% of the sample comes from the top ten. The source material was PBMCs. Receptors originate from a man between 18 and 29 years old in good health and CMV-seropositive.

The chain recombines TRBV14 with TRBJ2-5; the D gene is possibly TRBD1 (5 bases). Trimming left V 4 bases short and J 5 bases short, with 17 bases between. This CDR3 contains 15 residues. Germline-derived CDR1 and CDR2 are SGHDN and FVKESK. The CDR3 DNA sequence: TGTGCCAGCAGCCCCAGGTGGGGCTCTGGGGAGACCCAGTACTTC. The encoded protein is CASSPRWGSGETQYF.

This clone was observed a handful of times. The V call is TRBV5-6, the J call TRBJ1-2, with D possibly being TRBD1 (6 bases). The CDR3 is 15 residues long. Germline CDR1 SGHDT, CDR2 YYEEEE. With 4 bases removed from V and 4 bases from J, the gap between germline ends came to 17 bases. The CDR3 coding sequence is TGTGCCAGCAGCCACAATCCCGGGGGGCTCTATGGCTACACCTTC. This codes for CASSHNPGGLYGYTF.

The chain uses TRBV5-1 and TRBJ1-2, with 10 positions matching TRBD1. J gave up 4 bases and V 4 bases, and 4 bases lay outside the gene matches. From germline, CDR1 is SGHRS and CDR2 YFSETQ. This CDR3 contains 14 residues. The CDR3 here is CASSPGDRGYGYTF. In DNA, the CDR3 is TGCGCCAGCAGCCCTGGGGACAGGGGCTATGGCTACACCTTC.

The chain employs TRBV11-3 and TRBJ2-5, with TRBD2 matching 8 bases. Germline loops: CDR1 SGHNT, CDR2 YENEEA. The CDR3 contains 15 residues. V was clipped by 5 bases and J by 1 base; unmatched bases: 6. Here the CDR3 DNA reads TGTGCCAGCAGCCAGGGGACTAGGGCCCAAGAGACCCAGTACTTC. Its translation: CASSQGTRAQETQYF.

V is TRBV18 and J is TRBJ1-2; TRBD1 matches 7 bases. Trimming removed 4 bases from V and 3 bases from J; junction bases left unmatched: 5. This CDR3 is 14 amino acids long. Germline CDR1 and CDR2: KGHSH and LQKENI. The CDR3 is CASSRDRADYGYTF. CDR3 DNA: TGTGCCAGCTCACGTGACAGGGCGGACTATGGCTACACCTTC.

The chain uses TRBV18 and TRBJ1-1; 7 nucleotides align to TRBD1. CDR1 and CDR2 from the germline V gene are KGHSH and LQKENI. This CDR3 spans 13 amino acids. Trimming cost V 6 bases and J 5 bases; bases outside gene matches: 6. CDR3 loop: CASSQQGSTEAFF. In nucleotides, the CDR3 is TGTGCCAGCTCCCAACAGGGGAGTACTGAAGCTTTCTTT.

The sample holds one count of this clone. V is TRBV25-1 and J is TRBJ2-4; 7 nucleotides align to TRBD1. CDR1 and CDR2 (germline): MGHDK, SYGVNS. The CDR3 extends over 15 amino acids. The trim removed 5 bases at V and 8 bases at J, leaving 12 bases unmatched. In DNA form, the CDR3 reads TGTGCCAGCAGTCCGCCAGGGGGACAAGGATACATTCAGTACTTC. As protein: CASSPPGGQGYIQYF.

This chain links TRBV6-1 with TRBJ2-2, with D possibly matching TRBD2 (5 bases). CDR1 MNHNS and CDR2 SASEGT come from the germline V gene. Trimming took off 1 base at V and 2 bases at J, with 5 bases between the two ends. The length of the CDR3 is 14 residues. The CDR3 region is CASSEGLNTGELFF. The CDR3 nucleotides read TGTGCCAGCAGTGAAGGACTAAACACCGGGGAGCTGTTTTTT.

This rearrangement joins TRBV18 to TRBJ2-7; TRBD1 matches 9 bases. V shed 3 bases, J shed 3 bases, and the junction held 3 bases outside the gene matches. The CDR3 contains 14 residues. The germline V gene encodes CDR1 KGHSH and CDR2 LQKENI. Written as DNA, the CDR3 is TGTGCCAGCTCACCCTGGGGACAGGGCTACGAGCAGTACTTC. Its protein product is CASSPWGQGYEQYF.

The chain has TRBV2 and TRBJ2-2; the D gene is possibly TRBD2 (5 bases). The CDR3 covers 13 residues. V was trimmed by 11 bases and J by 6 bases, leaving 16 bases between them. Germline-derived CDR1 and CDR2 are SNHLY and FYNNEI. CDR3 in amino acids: CAQQKSAAGELFF. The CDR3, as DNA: TGTGCCCAGCAGAAATCAGCGGCCGGGGAGCTGTTTTTT.

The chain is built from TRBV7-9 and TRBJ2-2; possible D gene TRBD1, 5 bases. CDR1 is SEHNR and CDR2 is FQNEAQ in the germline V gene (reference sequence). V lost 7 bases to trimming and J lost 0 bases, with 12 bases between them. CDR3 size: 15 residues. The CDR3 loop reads CASTVSRANTGELFF. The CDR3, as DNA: TGTGCCAGCACCGTGAGCAGGGCGAACACCGGGGAGCTGTTTTTT. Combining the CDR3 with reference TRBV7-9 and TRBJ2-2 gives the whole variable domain DTGVSQNPRHKITKRGQNVTFRCDPISEHNRLYWYRQTLGQGPEFLTYFQNEAQLEKSRLLSDRFSAERPKGSFSTLEIQRTEQGDSAMYLCASTVSRANTGELFFGEGSRLTVL.

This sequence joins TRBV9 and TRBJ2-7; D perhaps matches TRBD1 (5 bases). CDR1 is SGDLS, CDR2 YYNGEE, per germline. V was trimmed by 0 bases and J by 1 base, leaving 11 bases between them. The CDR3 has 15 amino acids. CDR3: CASSVAVGESYEQYF. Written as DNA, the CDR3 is TGTGCCAGCAGCGTAGCCGTAGGGGAATCCTACGAGCAGTACTTC.

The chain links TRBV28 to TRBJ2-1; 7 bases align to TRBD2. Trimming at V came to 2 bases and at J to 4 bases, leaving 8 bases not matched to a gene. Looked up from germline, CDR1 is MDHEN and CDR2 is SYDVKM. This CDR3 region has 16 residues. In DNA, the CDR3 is TGTGCCAGCAGTTTACTCAAGCGGGATTCTTACAATGAGCAGTTCTTC. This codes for CASSLLKRDSYNEQFF.

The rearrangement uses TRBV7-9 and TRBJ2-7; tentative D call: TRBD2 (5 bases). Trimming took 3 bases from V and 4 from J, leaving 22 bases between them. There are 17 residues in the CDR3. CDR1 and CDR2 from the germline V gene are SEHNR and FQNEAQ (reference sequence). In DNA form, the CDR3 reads TGTGCCAGCAGCTTTTACAGAACCACGGGAAAAATTTACGAGCAGTACTTC. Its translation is CASSFYRTTGKIYEQYF.

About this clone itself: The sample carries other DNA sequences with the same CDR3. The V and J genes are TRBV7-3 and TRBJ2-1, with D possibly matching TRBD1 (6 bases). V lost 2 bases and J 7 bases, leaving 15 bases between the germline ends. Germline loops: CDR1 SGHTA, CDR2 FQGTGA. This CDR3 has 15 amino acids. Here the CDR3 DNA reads TGTGCCAGCAGCTTACGCGCAGGGGCAGGGAATGAGCAGTTCTTC. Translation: CASSLRAGAGNEQFF.

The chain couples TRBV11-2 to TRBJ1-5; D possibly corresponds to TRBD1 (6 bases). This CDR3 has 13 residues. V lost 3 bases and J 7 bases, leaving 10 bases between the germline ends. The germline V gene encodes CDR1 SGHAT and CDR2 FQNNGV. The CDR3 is CASSFTGRQPQHF. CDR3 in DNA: TGTGCCAGCAGCTTCACAGGGCGACAGCCCCAGCATTTT.

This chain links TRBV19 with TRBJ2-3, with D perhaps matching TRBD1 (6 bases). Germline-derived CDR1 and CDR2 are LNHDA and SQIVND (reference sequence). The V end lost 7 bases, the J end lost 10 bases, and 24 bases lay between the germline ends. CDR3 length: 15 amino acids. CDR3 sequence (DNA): TGTGCCAGTACCATCGAAGGGGGAGCCCCCGTCGCGCAGTATTTT. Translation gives CASTIEGGAPVAQYF.

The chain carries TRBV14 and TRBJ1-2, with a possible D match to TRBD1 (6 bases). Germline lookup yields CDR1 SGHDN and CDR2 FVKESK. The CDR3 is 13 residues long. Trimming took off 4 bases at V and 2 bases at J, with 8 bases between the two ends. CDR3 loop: CASSRTANYGYTF. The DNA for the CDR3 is TGTGCCAGCAGCCGGACAGCCAACTATGGCTACACCTTC.

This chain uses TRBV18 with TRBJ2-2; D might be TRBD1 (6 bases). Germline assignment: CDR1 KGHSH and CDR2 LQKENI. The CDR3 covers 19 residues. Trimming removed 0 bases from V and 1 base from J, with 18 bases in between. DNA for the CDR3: TGTGCCAGCTCACCACCCCCTACCCGACAGGCCCGGAACACCGGGGAGCTGTTTTTT. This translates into CASSPPPTRQARNTGELFF.

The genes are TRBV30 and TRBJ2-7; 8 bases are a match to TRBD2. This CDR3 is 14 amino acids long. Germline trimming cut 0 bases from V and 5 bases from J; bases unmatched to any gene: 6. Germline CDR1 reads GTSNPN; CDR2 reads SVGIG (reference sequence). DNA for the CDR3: TGTGCCTGGAGTGTTCGGGGGGGGCCAAACGAGCAGTACTTC. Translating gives CAWSVRGGPNEQYF.

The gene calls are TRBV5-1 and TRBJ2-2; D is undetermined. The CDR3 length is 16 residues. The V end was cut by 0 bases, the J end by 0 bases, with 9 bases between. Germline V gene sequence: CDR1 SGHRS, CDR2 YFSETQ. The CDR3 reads CASSLGLASNTGELFF. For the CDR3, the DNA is TGCGCCAGCAGCTTGGGACTTGCCTCGAACACCGGGGAGCTGTTTTTT. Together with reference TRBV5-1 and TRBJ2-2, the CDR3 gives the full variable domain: KAGVTQTPRYLIKTRGQQVTLSCSPISGHRSVSWYQQTPGQGLQFLFEYFSETQRNKGNFPGRFSGRQFSNSRSEMNVSTLELGDSALYLCASSLGLASNTGELFFGEGSRLTVL.

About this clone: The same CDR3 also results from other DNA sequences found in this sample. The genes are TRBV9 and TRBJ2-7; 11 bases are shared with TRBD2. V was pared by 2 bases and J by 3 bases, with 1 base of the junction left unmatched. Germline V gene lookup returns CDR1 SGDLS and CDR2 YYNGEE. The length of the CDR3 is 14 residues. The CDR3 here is CASSVGTSGYEQYF. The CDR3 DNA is TGTGCCAGCAGCGTTGGGACTAGCGGCTACGAGCAGTACTTC.

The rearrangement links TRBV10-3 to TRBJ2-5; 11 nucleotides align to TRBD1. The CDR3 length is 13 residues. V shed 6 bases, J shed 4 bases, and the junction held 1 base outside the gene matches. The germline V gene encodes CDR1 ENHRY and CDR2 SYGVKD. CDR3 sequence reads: CAIRGQGGETQYF. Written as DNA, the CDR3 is TGTGCCATCAGGGGACAGGGGGGAGAGACCCAGTACTTC.

In DNA, the CDR3 is TGTGCCAGCAGGAGTATCTCCTACGAGCAGTACTTC. Translating gives CASRSISYEQYF. The chain combines TRBV11-3 with TRBJ2-7; unclear D gene. With 6 bases removed from V and 0 bases from J, the gap between germline ends came to 6 bases. Germline V lookup: CDR1 SGHNT, CDR2 YENEEA. This CDR3 region has 12 residues.

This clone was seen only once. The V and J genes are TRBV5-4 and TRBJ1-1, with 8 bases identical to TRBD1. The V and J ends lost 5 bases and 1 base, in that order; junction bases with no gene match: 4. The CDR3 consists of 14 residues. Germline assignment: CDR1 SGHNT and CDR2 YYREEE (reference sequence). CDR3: CASSSGTGNTEAFF. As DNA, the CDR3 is TGTGCCAGCAGTTCCGGGACAGGGAACACTGAAGCTTTCTTT.

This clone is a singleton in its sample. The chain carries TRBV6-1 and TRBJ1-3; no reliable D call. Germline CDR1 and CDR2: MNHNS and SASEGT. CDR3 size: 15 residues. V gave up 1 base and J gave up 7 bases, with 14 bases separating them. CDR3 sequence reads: CASSEDRNSVNTIYF. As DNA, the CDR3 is TGTGCCAGCAGTGAAGACAGAAACTCTGTCAACACCATATATTTT.

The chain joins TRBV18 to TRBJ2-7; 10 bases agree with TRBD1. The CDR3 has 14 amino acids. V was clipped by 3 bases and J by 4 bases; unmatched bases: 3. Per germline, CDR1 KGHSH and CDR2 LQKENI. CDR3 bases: TGTGCCAGCTCACCGGACAGGGGGGGATACGAGCAGTACTTC. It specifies CASSPDRGGYEQYF.

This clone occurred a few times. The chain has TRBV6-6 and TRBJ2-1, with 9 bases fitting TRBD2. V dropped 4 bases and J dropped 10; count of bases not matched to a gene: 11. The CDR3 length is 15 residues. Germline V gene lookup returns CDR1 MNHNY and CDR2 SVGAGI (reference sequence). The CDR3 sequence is CASSFFIAGAGEQFF. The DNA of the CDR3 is TGTGCCAGCAGTTTTTTCATAGCGGGGGCTGGGGAGCAGTTCTTC.